This entry lists 21 T cell receptor beta chains sequenced from one sample in a study of cytomegalovirus exposure and HLA in healthy donors. PCR used 60 Vbeta primers and 13 Jbeta primers. Assay: immunoSEQ multiplex PCR; the TCRdb copy retains only in-frame clones and omits some. Of tens of thousands of clones in the sample, over 60% were seen once. The specimen was PBMCs. All receptors come from a male donor in good health and CMV-seropositive.

This sequence joins TRBV7-6 and TRBJ1-1, with 8 bases matching TRBD1. Germline CDR1 SGHVS, CDR2 FNYEAQ. The V and J ends lost 4 bases and 5 bases, in that order; junction bases with no gene match: 9. The CDR3 totals 15 residues. The CDR3 here is CASSSPTGDWTEAFF. In nucleotides, the CDR3 is TGTGCCAGCAGCTCCCCGACAGGGGATTGGACTGAAGCTTTCTTT.

The table lists this clone with a few counts. The V call is TRBV28, the J call TRBJ1-1; TRBD1 matches at 8 bases. Germline values: CDR1 MDHEN, CDR2 SYDVKM. The CDR3 has 14 residues. After removal of 4 bases from V and 5 bases from J, the junction contained 6 bases not matched to a gene. Here the CDR3 DNA reads TGTGCCAGCAGTTCGCCGGACAGGGAGACTGAAGCTTTCTTT. This codes for CASSSPDRETEAFF.

The genes are TRBV7-3 and TRBJ2-2; 10 positions agree with TRBD1. J lost 6 bases, V lost 2 bases, and 0 bases had no gene match. The CDR3 contains 14 residues. CDR1 and CDR2 (germline): SGHTA, FQGTGA. CDR3 residues: CASSLGQGAGELFF. Here the CDR3 DNA reads TGTGCCAGCAGCTTAGGACAGGGGGCCGGGGAGCTGTTTTTT.

This clone was counted once. A read error may produce the germline difference seen at one junction end. The rearrangement uses TRBV2 and TRBJ2-7; D perhaps matches TRBD2 (5 bases). The CDR3 is made up of 14 amino acids. Germline V lookup: CDR1 SNHLY, CDR2 FYNNEI. CDR3 sequence (DNA): TGTGTCAGCACGGGGTACAGTCTTTCCTACGAGCAGTACTTC. Translated, it gives CVSTGYSLSYEQYF.

The V call is TRBV9, the J call TRBJ2-2; 11 bases are a match to TRBD2. The germline V gene encodes CDR1 SGDLS and CDR2 YYNGEE. J gave up 4 bases and V 3 bases, and 5 bases lay outside the gene matches. The CDR3 extends over 16 amino acids. The CDR3: CASSAIAGGPTGELFF. CDR3 sequence (DNA): TGTGCCAGCAGCGCCATAGCGGGAGGGCCCACCGGGGAGCTGTTTTTT.

V and J are TRBV25-1 and TRBJ2-1; the match to TRBD2 covers 11 bases. V gave up 7 bases and J gave up 5 bases; unmatched junction bases: 1. The germline V gene encodes CDR1 MGHDK and CDR2 SYGVNS. The CDR3 is 13 amino acids. CDR3 amino acids: CASTLAGDNEQFF. The DNA of the CDR3 is TGTGCCAGCACACTAGCGGGGGACAATGAGCAGTTCTTC.

A single count supports this clone. The chain uses TRBV4-2 and TRBJ1-4, with 7 bases identical to TRBD1. Germline lookup yields CDR1 LGHNA and CDR2 YNFKEQ. The CDR3 sequence is 16 residues long. V lost 4 bases to trimming and J lost 4 bases; unmatched junction nucleotides: 9. The CDR3 DNA reads TGTGCCAGCAGCCGACCTCAACAGGGGTTTAATGAAAAACTGTTTTTT. This gives the protein CASSRPQQGFNEKLFF.

The table lists this clone with a few counts. J is TRBJ2-3 and V is TRBV4-2, with 12 bases that match TRBD2. Germline CDR1 is LGHNA and CDR2 is YNFKEQ. Trimming took 4 bases from V and 0 from J; bases not matched to a gene: 8. The CDR3 runs 18 residues. DNA for the CDR3: TGTGCCAGCAGCCCCGCAACTAGCGGGGGGTCTAGCACAGATACGCAGTATTTT. Protein product: CASSPATSGGSSTDTQYF.

The J gene is TRBJ2-5, the V gene TRBV9; 7 nucleotides line up with TRBD1. After removal of 4 bases from V and 2 bases from J, the junction contained 11 bases not matched to a gene. The CDR3 extends over 16 amino acids. Germline V gene data show CDR1 as SGDLS and CDR2 as YYNGEE. DNA for the CDR3: TGTGCCAGCAGCCCCAGAGGGGGCACTTCACAAGAGACCCAGTACTTC. Its translation is CASSPRGGTSQETQYF.

The V gene is TRBV20-1, the J gene TRBJ2-7; D perhaps matches TRBD2 (5 bases). Trimming pared 6 bases from V and 3 bases from J, leaving 9 bases between. The length of the CDR3 is 11 residues. Germline V gene sequence: CDR1 DFQATT, CDR2 SNEGSKA (reference sequence). The DNA for the CDR3 is TGCAGTGCAGGAGGAGGCTACGAGCAGTACTTC. Translation: CSAGGGYEQYF.

The chain uses TRBV7-8 and TRBJ2-7, with TRBD1 matching 7 bases. V shed 2 bases, J shed 6 bases, and the junction held 7 bases outside the gene matches. CDR1 is SGHVS and CDR2 is FQNEAQ in the germline V gene. This CDR3 is 14 amino acids long. This chain's CDR3 is CASSLRRQGREQYF. The CDR3 DNA is TGTGCCAGCAGCTTAAGGAGACAGGGCCGCGAGCAGTACTTC.

The chain uses TRBV28 and TRBJ2-2, with 12 positions matching TRBD2. Germline lookup yields CDR1 MDHEN and CDR2 SYDVKM. Trimming cost V 4 bases and J 4 bases; bases outside gene matches: 10. The CDR3 is made up of 18 amino acids. CDR3 residues: CASSSPLAGGPGTGELFF. For the CDR3, the DNA is TGTGCCAGCAGTTCCCCCCTAGCGGGAGGGCCGGGCACCGGGGAGCTGTTTTTT.

The gene calls are TRBV7-2 and TRBJ1-5; D may be TRBD1 (5 bases). This CDR3 comprises 15 residues. Looked up from germline, CDR1 is SGHTA and CDR2 is FQGNSA. V was clipped by 6 bases and J by 5 bases, with 17 bases between them. In DNA, the CDR3 is TGTGCCAGCAGGCCAGGCGGGGGAGGGGATCAGCCCCAGCATTTT. Amino acid sequence: CASRPGGGGDQPQHF.

This clone has just a few counts. The chain is built from TRBV28 and TRBJ1-1; 10 bases line up with TRBD1. Trimming removed 5 bases from V and 12 bases from J; junction bases left unmatched: 9. CDR1 and CDR2 (germline): MDHEN, SYDVKM. CDR3 size: 13 residues. This CDR3 reads CASSIRTGGSTFF. CDR3 DNA: TGTGCCAGCAGTATTCGGACAGGGGGGTCGACTTTCTTT.

The rearrangement uses TRBV6-1 and TRBJ2-5, with 8 bases lining up with TRBD2. Germline CDR1 MNHNS, CDR2 SASEGT. The CDR3 is made up of 12 amino acids. With V trimmed by 8 bases and J by 7 bases, 6 bases remained unmatched. CDR3 DNA: TGTGCCAGCCGACTAGCGCAACGGACCCAGTACTTC. Residues: CASRLAQRTQYF.

V is TRBV7-3 and J is TRBJ2-1, with TRBD2 as a possible D gene (6 bases). Germline V gene data show CDR1 as SGHTA and CDR2 as FQGTGA. With 4 bases removed from V and 10 bases from J, the gap between germline ends came to 14 bases. This CDR3 contains 13 residues. The CDR3 loop reads CASSSDGRGEQFF. The CDR3 coding sequence is TGTGCCAGCAGCTCTGACGGCCGGGGGGAGCAGTTCTTC.

V gene TRBV7-9 combines with J gene TRBJ2-1, with D tentatively TRBD1 (6 bases). Trimming left V 5 bases short and J 2 bases short, with 16 bases between. CDR3 length equals 16 residues. From germline, CDR1 is SEHNR and CDR2 FQNEAQ (reference sequence). The CDR3 DNA sequence: TGTGCCAGCAGCCCCGCCGTGGACAGAGCCTACAATGAGCAGTTCTTC. Its protein is CASSPAVDRAYNEQFF. Using reference TRBV7-9 and TRBJ2-1 for the parts outside the CDR3, the full variable domain is DTGVSQNPRHKITKRGQNVTFRCDPISEHNRLYWYRQTLGQGPEFLTYFQNEAQLEKSRLLSDRFSAERPKGSFSTLEIQRTEQGDSAMYLCASSPAVDRAYNEQFFGPGTRLTVL.

As concerns this clone: The sample carries other DNA sequences with the same CDR3. V and J are TRBV6-5 and TRBJ2-7, with 9 bases fitting TRBD2. This CDR3 has 15 amino acids. Germline V lookup: CDR1 MNHEY, CDR2 SVGAGI. V lost 0 bases and J lost 0; bases outside the gene matches: 0. CDR3 region: CASSYSTSGSYEQYF. The CDR3 nucleotides are TGTGCCAGCAGTTACTCGACTAGCGGCTCCTACGAGCAGTACTTC.

V usage is TRBV30 and J usage is TRBJ2-1, with TRBD2 identical over 15 bases. The CDR3 loop spans 19 amino acids. J gave up 5 bases and V 1 base, and 12 bases lay outside the gene matches. Germline values: CDR1 GTSNPN, CDR2 SVGIG (reference sequence). The CDR3 DNA reads TGTGCCTGGAGTGCTGCCGCCGGGACTAGCGGGGGGATCCACAATGAGCAGTTCTTC. Translated: CAWSAAAGTSGGIHNEQFF.

V is TRBV19 and J is TRBJ2-3; D might be TRBD1 (6 bases). Trimming took 3 bases from V and 4 from J, leaving 20 bases between them. This CDR3 is 17 amino acids long. Germline-derived CDR1 and CDR2 are LNHDA and SQIVND (reference sequence). CDR3 DNA: TGTGCCAGTAGTATGCTATTGGCAGGGTACAGGGCAGATACGCAGTATTTT. It codes for CASSMLLAGYRADTQYF.

This chain uses TRBV7-9 with TRBJ1-1; 10 nucleotides match TRBD1. The CDR3 has 16 residues. CDR1 is SEHNR and CDR2 is FQNEAQ in the germline V gene (reference sequence). The ends lost 7 bases at V and 3 bases at J; junction bases unmatched: 11. CDR3 bases: TGTGCCAGCAACCAGGGACAGGGGAGAAAGGACACTGAAGCTTTCTTT. Its protein is CASNQGQGRKDTEAFF.